Sequencing of this T cell receptor (beta chain) was carried out in a study of cytomegalovirus exposure and HLA in healthy donors (TCRdb year 2017). The study in broad terms: In an earlier analysis of approximately 500 of the donors, under 300 Gb of sequence data and approximately 120 million unique TCR beta sequences from some 170 million T cells were reported. About 300 gigabases of sequencing data and tens of millions of unique TCR sequences made up an early release that covered approximately 700 HLA-typed donors. The genetic ancestry cluster associated with self-reported Caucasian donors included 81% of the roughly 400 genotyped donors. The study was designed to test whether signatures of past pathogen exposure could be identified by cataloging public T cell receptors. The study used immunosequencing to profile the T cell repertoires of approximately 650 subjects and linked those repertoires to cytomegalovirus serostatus. In addition to the first cohort of 666 subjects, a separate validation cohort of 130 or so different subjects was used. To predict cytomegalovirus infection status, the study combined high-throughput TCR immunosequencing, statistical association of individual TCRs with disease status, and machine learning. In a later analysis, previously published TCR beta repertoires from 550 to 700 donors were re-analyzed and high-resolution HLA genotyping was added so that TCR occurrence patterns could be studied. In the later analysis, no new phenotypic data were used to find candidate immune exposures; instead, reliance was placed on TCR beta sequences and their occurrence across donors. An earlier analysis of fewer than 750 of the donors used high-throughput TCR beta sequencing to judge whether each TCR beta V gene segment behaved as functional or pseudogenic. Donor age, sex, ethnicity and CMV serostatus were compiled together with the repertoire data. Genome-wide SNP genotypes for about 65% of the roughly 670 donors were used in a later genetic analysis, which treated that subset as a discovery cohort. Every discovery cohort repertoire had been produced on one sequencing platform. HLA typing covered class I and class II loci at four-digit resolution. Typing coverage differed by locus: A, B, C, DRB1 and DQB1 were typed in roughly 620-630 donors, DQA1 in 500 to 550, DPA1 in approximately 610, and DPB1 in around 440. A handful of DR-DQ haplotypes were handled as single units for association and clustering because linkage in the cohort was strong. Across 300 to 500 genotyped donors of the cohort, an average of roughly 250,000 unique TCR beta nucleotide sequences per donor were sequenced, and roughly a sixth of those sequences were non-productive. The full study reports these points: A few of the identified cytomegalovirus-associated TCR beta chains were confirmed in vitro to be specific for cytomegalovirus antigens. In the study, 150 to 200 TCR beta chains were listed as associated with cytomegalovirus. A later analysis found that HLA-associated TCR beta chains were more clonally expanded and had lower generation probabilities than equally common non-associated chains. The presence/absence analyses assumed that sequencing depth was roughly uniform across donors, and that assumption may not be true. In a later genetic analysis, fewer N-insertions in productive TCRs were reported among donors in an Asian-associated ancestry cluster than the approximately 670-donor mean. A further reported finding was that TCR beta sequences accurately predicted the HLA-A and HLA-B alleles for most subjects in the first cohort. An association between a missense DCLRE1C variant and V-gene and J-gene trimming of TCR beta chains was found in a later genetic analysis and replicated in an independent cohort. A group of highly shared sequence variants was considered likely to be a technical artifact of the sequencing pipeline. Across donors, most TCR sequences were observed very rarely, whereas some public TCRs were present in many individuals. A later analysis found that most CMV-associated TCR beta chains appeared HLA-restricted, with HLA associations seemingly driven largely by CMV exposure. Assigning TCR associations to individual alleles was difficult when HLA alleles, especially DR and DQ, strongly co-occurred. The only immune exposure information available for the cohort was CMV serostatus. It was suggested by the authors that the approach could potentially be generalized to other disease states and immunological phenotypes. Only TCR beta chains were sequenced in this cohort, and the absence of alpha or paired-chain data limited detectable features. The classifier was reported to diagnose cytomegalovirus status with high specificity and sensitivity in both the original and validation cohorts. A later analysis found that TCR association rates varied across HLA loci, with DRB1 alleles showing the most associated TCRs and HLA-C alleles the fewest. Because counts were too low, some 16 rarely observed V segments, including chromosome 9 orphons, were excluded from the earlier analysis of some 540 of the donors. HLA typing was unavailable for some donors at each locus, so association tests used only the typed subset. Linkage disequilibrium might explain the correlated functional status among segregating V segments, but an unknown experimental factor could not be ruled out. Specific HLA alleles were associated with 16,951 TCR beta sequences at a false discovery rate of 0.05 in a later analysis. In an earlier analysis of about 600 of the donors, most TCR beta V segments appeared in productive rearrangements about 87% or about 30% of the time, broadly matching IMGT annotations. Several of the top co-occurrence clusters appeared to be linked to parvovirus B19, influenza, CMV and Epstein-Barr virus, according to a later analysis.

Points on this clone: There is no known antigen for this receptor. Its ends do not fully match the called genes, so a read error is possible.

The cohort comprised several hundred healthy bone marrow donors. At the time of sampling, every cohort member was nominally healthy, though immune exposures that went unrecorded were likely present. The donor was CMV seropositive and belonged to the group of 250 to 350 seropositive cohort members. Each donor provided a peripheral blood sample, and peripheral blood mononuclear cells were used for TCR beta sequencing. The Qiagen DNeasy Blood Extraction Kit was used to extract genomic DNA from the blood cell samples. The library was built by means of the immunoSEQ multiplex PCR assay. A mixture of 60 forward primers for TCR Vbeta segments and 13 reverse primers for TCR Jbeta segments was used in the multiplex PCR. A multiplex PCR assay on genomic DNA amplified the CDR3 region of rearranged TCR beta genes. The amplified TCR beta libraries were sequenced on the Illumina HiSeq System as 87-base-pair reads. The paper's processing steps were these. Across the 600 to 700 repertoires, a later analysis counted 75 million to 90 million unique TCR beta chains, 9.5 million to 13 million of which were shared by at least two donors. To remove PCR and sequencing errors, raw reads were error-corrected and collapsed into unique sequences using a nearest-neighbor algorithm that merged closely related sequences. Alignment of CDR3 sequences to IMGT reference sequences was used to assign V, D and J gene segments. For a sequence to be retained, at least a six-nucleotide match to both a V gene segment and a J gene segment was required. A rearrangement was called productive if the CDR3 had no stop codons and remained in frame with V and J, and every other rearrangement was called non-productive. CDR3 was defined according to IMGT convention as the region running from the second conserved V-encoded cysteine to the conserved J-encoded phenylalanine. In an earlier analysis of more than 550 of the donors, sequences lacking an unambiguous match to a single V gene segment were excluded. An earlier analysis of roughly 590 of the donors called V segments functional above 56.7% productive rearrangements and segregating when the between-donor standard deviation exceeded 5%. A statistical classification framework was built for diagnosing cytomegalovirus status from the catalog of TCR beta chain sequences. A later analysis assigned V and J genes by comparing TCR nucleotide sequences with IMGT/GENE-DB human TR gene sequences. A later analysis assigned CDR3 sequences and most-parsimonious VDJ recombination scenarios with the TCRdist pipeline. In a later analysis, each TCR beta chain was defined by its CDR3 amino acid sequence together with its V-gene family, and reads lacking a unique V-gene family were excluded. As a way to deal with suspected cross-contamination and a sequencing artifact, a later analysis dropped nearly 600 nucleotide sequences that were highly shared and had low generation probability. In a later analysis, a clonal expansion index for each public chain was calculated from normalized within-repertoire ranks of inferred template counts. In a later analysis, generation probabilities were computed using a VDJ recombination model fitted to out-of-frame rearrangements, and the results were checked against IGoR. In a later analysis, TCR-TCR, TCR-HLA and TCR-CMV co-occurrence was scored with hypergeometric tests, and a repertoire-size bias correction was applied to TCR pairs. A later analysis estimated false discovery rates by permuting HLA or CMV assignments 20 times. In a later analysis, co-occurring TCRs were grouped with DBSCAN, and TCRdist sequence similarity was added when clustering was performed within HLA-allele-positive subsets. Repertoires with fewer than 30,000 or more than 120,000 public chains, plus five repertoires with anomalous nucleotide sharing, were excluded from co-occurrence clustering. What TCRdb holds here is the immuneACCESS table cut down to in-frame rearrangements. Part of the clones is not present; checked against another copy, under half of the missing clones reflect an unresolved V gene, and the others are unexplained. The V and J calls and the clone size are those of that table, but D and trimming were determined from the DNA. This sample lists fewer than 250,000 clones; roughly 77% were detected once. 4% to 5% of the sample belongs to the ten largest clones.

Sequencing was performed on PBMCs. The sequence was obtained from a man aged 30 to 45 in good health and CMV-seropositive.

CDR3 sequence: CASTEAGGRGYTF. The DNA sequence is given as TGTGCCAGCACTGAAGCGGGAGGTAGGGGCTACACCTTC. The rearrangement combines TRBV6-1 with TRBJ1-2; no D gene is confidently identified. Inclusive of the bounding cysteine and phenylalanine, the CDR3 is 13 residues long. Of the read, only the CDR3 DNA is kept; its 39 bases are in frame from base 1. From the germline V gene, CDR1 is MNHNS and CDR2 is SASEGT.